These 9 T cell receptor beta chains were sequenced from one sample in a study of T cell responses to AZD1222 COVID-19 vaccine listed by TCRdb under 2021. Receptors were amplified or captured by the immunoSEQ multiplex PCR assay. TCRdb provides this immuneACCESS table in a form limited to in-frame rearrangements. Some clones are lacking; in checked studies, under half of them reflect an unresolved V gene, and why the rest are absent is not known. The sample table lists hundreds of thousands of clones, just over 90% of them with a count of one. Together, the top ten hold approximately 1% of the sample. The time point label, read with the paper, signifies: baseline before first vaccination. Per the publication, the treatment or condition label means: meningococcal conjugate vaccine given as trial control. The source material was peripheral blood, sampled on day 0 of MenACWY control vaccination. The receptors derive from an adult in good health.

The chain carries TRBV5-4 and TRBJ2-1; a possible D gene is TRBD2 (6 bases). V gave up 4 bases and J gave up 5 bases, with 19 bases separating them. CDR1 and CDR2 (germline): SGHNT, YYREEE (reference sequence). The CDR3 is made up of 16 amino acids. As DNA, the CDR3 is TGTGCCAGCAGCCCGAGGGGCGGGATTGAGAACAATGAGCAGTTCTTC. Its translation: CASSPRGGIENNEQFF.

This sequence joins TRBV28 and TRBJ1-2, with a weak D call TRBD1 (5 bases). This CDR3 is 14 amino acids long. V lost 2 bases, J lost 4 bases, and 11 bases lay in between. The germline gives CDR1 MDHEN, CDR2 SYDVKM. Here the CDR3 reads CASSLGDRFYGYTF. The CDR3 coding sequence is TGTGCCAGCAGTTTAGGGGACCGGTTCTATGGCTACACCTTC.

The chain couples TRBV6-6 to TRBJ1-3; the match to TRBD1 covers 7 bases. V trimming: 5 bases; J trimming: 3 bases; junction bases outside the gene matches: 4. Per germline, CDR1 MNHNY and CDR2 SVGAGI (reference sequence). The CDR3 contains 14 residues. CDR3 protein: CASSPGGYGNTIYF. The CDR3 DNA sequence: TGTGCCAGCAGTCCAGGGGGTTATGGAAACACCATATATTTT.

J is TRBJ1-1 and V is TRBV6-5; 7 bases are a match to TRBD1. Germline CDR1 and CDR2: MNHEY and SVGAGI. With 6 bases clipped from V and 3 bases from J, the junction kept 10 bases outside the gene matches. CDR3 length: 15 amino acids. CDR3 DNA: TGTGCCAGCAGCCCGCGAGGGCAGGGGGACACTGAAGCTTTCTTT. Its protein product is CASSPRGQGDTEAFF.

CDR3 region: CASGLVQSSEAFF. CDR3 nucleotide sequence: TGTGCTAGTGGTTTGGTACAATCCTCTGAAGCTTTCTTT. The chain has TRBV12-5 and TRBJ1-1; D gene uncertain. The CDR3 runs to 13 residues. From germline, CDR1 is LGHNT and CDR2 FRNRAP. Trimming removed 0 bases from V and 6 bases from J, with 8 bases in between.

J is TRBJ2-1 and V is TRBV5-1, with D possibly matching TRBD1 (6 bases). CDR3 size: 15 residues. V lost 4 bases to trimming and J lost 4 bases, with 15 bases between them. CDR1 is SGHRS, CDR2 YFSETQ, per germline. The CDR3 spells CASSPVVGGYNEQFF. In nucleotides, the CDR3 is TGCGCCAGCAGCCCAGTCGTAGGGGGATACAATGAGCAGTTCTTC.

The genes are TRBV3-1 (or the pseudogene TRBV3-2) and TRBJ1-1; no definite D call. Germline values: CDR1 LGHDT, CDR2 YNNKEL (reference sequence). The CDR3 extends over 16 amino acids. V was trimmed by 0 bases and J by 0 bases, leaving 11 bases between them. The CDR3 region is CASSQDLGRLNTEAFF. CDR3 nucleotide sequence: TGTGCCAGCAGCCAAGATCTTGGACGGCTGAACACTGAAGCTTTCTTT.

The gene calls are TRBV10-1 and TRBJ1-2, with a possible D match to TRBD1 (6 bases). The germline CDR1 and CDR2 sequences are WNHNN and SYGVQD (reference sequence). This CDR3 spans 13 amino acids. V was pared by 0 bases and J by 8 bases, with 10 bases between. CDR3 protein: CASSESTGYGYTF. Here the CDR3 DNA reads TGCGCCAGCAGTGAGTCGACAGGCTACGGCTACACCTTC.

The genes are TRBV19 and TRBJ1-2; tentatively, D is TRBD1 (6 bases). Per germline, CDR1 LNHDA and CDR2 SQIVND (reference sequence). CDR3 length equals 12 residues. Trimming pared 8 bases from V and 2 bases from J, leaving 9 bases between. CDR3 DNA: TGTGCCAGTCTAGACAGGAACTATGGCTACACCTTC. Its protein product is CASLDRNYGYTF.